Presented here are 5 T cell receptor beta chains from one specimen sequenced in a study of response to subunit inactivated influenza vaccine. One entry per CDR3 protein results from TCRdb running MiXCR on the RT-PCR reads. The table lists hundreds of thousands of distinct CDR3 sequences, approximately 17% of them singletons. This material consisted of PBMCs from blood, taken 5 days after vaccination. The receptors come from a man aged 50 to 59 who received an inactivated influenza vaccine.

The table lists this clonotype with many counts. The chain links TRBV5-6 to TRBJ2-1; D is undetermined. Trimming removed 2 bases from V and 4 bases from J, with 7 bases in between. CDR3 size: 13 residues. Germline assignment: CDR1 SGHDT and CDR2 YYEEEE. Here the CDR3 DNA reads TGTGCCAGCAGCTTTTTCAGATACAATGAGCAGTTCTTC. As protein: CASSFFRYNEQFF.

This clonotype has a handful of counts. The CDR3 spells CASTRGTVTDTQYF. The CDR3 DNA reads TGTGCCAGCACCCGGGGGACAGTCACGGATACGCAGTATTTT. The chain combines TRBV12-3 or TRBV12-4 with TRBJ2-3; the D gene is possibly TRBD1 (7 bases). Trimming stripped 7 bases from V and 6 bases from J, with 17 bases between. The CDR3 totals 14 residues.

Only a few counts were recorded for this clonotype. This chain joins TRBV15 and TRBJ2-7, with D perhaps being TRBD1 or TRBD2 (7 bases each). There are 17 residues in the CDR3. CDR1 is LNHNV and CDR2 is YYDKDF in the germline V gene (reference sequence). The V end was cut by 2 bases, the J end by 3 bases, with 20 bases between. In DNA form, the CDR3 reads TGTGCCACCAGCAGACCAGGGGGGGGGAGCGGGATCTACGAGCAGTACTTC. Encoded protein: CATSRPGGGSGIYEQYF. The complete variable domain, with remaining parts taken from reference TRBV15 and TRBJ2-7, reads DAMVIQNPRYQVTQFGKPVTLSCSQTLNHNVMYWYQQKSSQAPKLLFHYYDKDFNNEADTPDNFQSRRPNTSFCFLDIRSPGLGDTAMYLCATSRPGGGSGIYEQYFGPGTRLTVT.

This clonotype was detected only a few times. The chain employs TRBV4-2 and TRBJ2-3; 15 bases align to TRBD2. Trimming cost V 3 bases and J 6 bases; bases outside gene matches: 4. CDR3 length: 16 residues. Germline V gene data show CDR1 as LGHNA and CDR2 as YNFKEQ. CDR3 coding DNA: TGTGCCAGCAGCCAGGGACTAGCGGGAGGAAGGGATACGCAGTATTTT. Translated: CASSQGLAGGRDTQYF.

The rearrangement joins TRBV30 to TRBJ2-7; TRBD1 might be the D (7 bases). The CDR3 covers 11 residues. Trimming pared 5 bases from V and 6 bases from J, leaving 11 bases between. Germline CDR1 reads GTSNPN; CDR2 reads SVGIG (reference sequence). CDR3 residues: CAWQGGSEQYF. The CDR3 DNA sequence: TGTGCCTGGCAGGGGGGATCCGAGCAGTACTTC. Looking up the rest from reference TRBV30 and TRBJ2-7 gives the full variable domain: SQTIHQWPATLVQPVGSPLSLECTVEGTSNPNLYWYRQAAGRGLQLLFYSVGIGQISSEVPQNLSASRPQDRQFILSSKKLLLSDSGFYLCAWQGGSEQYFGPGTRLTVT.